Listed here is a single T cell receptor beta chain. These data belong to a study of blood T cell repertoires in COVID-19. Study details: Samples came from the United States, Italy and Spain, spanning acute and convalescent COVID-19. Sample material is recorded as cDNA or gDNA derived from T cells, B-cell-depleted T cells, or PBMCs.

CDR1 SGHRS and CDR2 YFSETQ come from the germline V gene. Trimming stripped 2 bases from V and 0 bases from J, with 21 bases between. The CDR3 is made up of 19 amino acids. As originally analysed: Using reference gene primer amplification, nucleated cell counts were estimated. Profiling relied on immunoSEQ multiplex PCR, and the TCRdb table lists in-frame clones only, not all of them. That table is the source of V, J and clone size, and D and trimming were worked out from the DNA. The repertoire consists of tens of thousands of clones, with around 86% occurring once and the leading ten covering roughly 12%.

The receptor comes from a woman of 80 years or more with active or convalescent COVID-19. The sequenced material came from peripheral blood. The genes are TRBV5-1 and TRBJ2-1; perhaps TRBD1 as D (5 bases). CDR3 amino acids: CASSFRVGQPRSSYNEQFF. The CDR3 DNA reads TGCGCCAGCAGCTTTCGGGTGGGGCAGCCAAGGAGCTCCTACAATGAGCAGTTCTTC.